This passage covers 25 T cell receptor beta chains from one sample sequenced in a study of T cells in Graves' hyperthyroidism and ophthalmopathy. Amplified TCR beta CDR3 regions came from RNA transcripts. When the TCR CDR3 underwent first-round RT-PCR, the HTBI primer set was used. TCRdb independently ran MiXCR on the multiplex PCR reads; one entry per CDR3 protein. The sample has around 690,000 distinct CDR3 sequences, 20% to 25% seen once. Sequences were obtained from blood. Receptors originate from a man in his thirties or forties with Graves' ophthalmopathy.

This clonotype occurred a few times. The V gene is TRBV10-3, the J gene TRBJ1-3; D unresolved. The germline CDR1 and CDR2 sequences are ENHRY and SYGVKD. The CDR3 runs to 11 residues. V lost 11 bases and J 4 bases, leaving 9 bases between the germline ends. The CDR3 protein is CAVTTGNTIYF. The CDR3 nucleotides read TGTGCCGTCACAACGGGAAACACCATATATTTT.

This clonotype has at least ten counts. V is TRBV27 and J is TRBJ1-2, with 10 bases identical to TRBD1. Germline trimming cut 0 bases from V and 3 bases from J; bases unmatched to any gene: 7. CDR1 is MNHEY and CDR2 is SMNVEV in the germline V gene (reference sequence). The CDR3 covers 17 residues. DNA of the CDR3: TGTGCCAGCAGTTTATCGTGGCGGGACAGGGGATACTATGGCTACACCTTC. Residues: CASSLSWRDRGYYGYTF.

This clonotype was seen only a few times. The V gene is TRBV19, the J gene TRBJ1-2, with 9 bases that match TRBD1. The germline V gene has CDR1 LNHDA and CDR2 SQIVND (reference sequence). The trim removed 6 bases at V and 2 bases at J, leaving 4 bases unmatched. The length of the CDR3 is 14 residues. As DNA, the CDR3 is TGTGCCAGTAGAACAGGGGGCACCAACTATGGCTACACCTTC. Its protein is CASRTGGTNYGYTF.

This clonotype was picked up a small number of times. The CDR3 loop reads CASSERQGYGYTF. CDR3 DNA: TGTGCCAGCAGCGAGAGACAGGGGTATGGCTACACCTTC. This sequence joins TRBV11-2 and TRBJ1-2; TRBD1 matches at 8 bases. CDR1 and CDR2 (germline): SGHAT, FQNNGV. Trimming at V came to 5 bases and at J to 5 bases, leaving 4 bases not matched to a gene. The CDR3 is 13 residues long.

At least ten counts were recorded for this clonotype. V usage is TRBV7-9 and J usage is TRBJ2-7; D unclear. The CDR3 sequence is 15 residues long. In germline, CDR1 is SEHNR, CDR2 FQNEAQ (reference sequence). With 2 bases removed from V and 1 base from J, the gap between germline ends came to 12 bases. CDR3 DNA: TGTGCCAGCAGCTTAACGGGCCAATATTCCTACGAGCAGTACTTC. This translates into CASSLTGQYSYEQYF.

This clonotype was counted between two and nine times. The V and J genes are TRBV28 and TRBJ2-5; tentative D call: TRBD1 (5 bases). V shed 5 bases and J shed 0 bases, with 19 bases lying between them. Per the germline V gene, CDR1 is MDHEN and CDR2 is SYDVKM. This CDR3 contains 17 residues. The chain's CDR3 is CASSPTRTSTHQETQYF. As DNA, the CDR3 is TGTGCCAGCAGTCCAACACGGACAAGTACTCACCAAGAGACCCAGTACTTC.

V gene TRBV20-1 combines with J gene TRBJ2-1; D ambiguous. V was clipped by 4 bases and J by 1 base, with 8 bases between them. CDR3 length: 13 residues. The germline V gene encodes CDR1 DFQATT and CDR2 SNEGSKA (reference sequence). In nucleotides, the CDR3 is TGCAGTGCTATCGAAGATTCCTACAATGAGCAGTTCTTC. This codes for CSAIEDSYNEQFF.

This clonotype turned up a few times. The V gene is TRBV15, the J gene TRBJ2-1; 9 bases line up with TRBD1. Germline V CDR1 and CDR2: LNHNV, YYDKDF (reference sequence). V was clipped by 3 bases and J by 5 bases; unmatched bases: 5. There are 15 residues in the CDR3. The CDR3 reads CATSSKDRGHNEQFF. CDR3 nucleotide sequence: TGTGCCACCAGCAGTAAGGACAGGGGACACAATGAGCAGTTCTTC.

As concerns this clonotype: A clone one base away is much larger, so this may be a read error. CDR3 sequence reads: CSVEGLAGTHGQYF. Here the CDR3 DNA reads TGCAGCGTGGAGGGACTAGCGGGAACCCACGGGCAGTACTTC. This chain connects TRBV29-1 to TRBJ2-7; 13 bases are a match to TRBD2. The J segment lost 9 bases and the V segment lost 6 bases, leaving 11 bases of the junction unmatched. The CDR3 contains 14 residues. In germline, CDR1 is SQVTM, CDR2 ANQGSEA.

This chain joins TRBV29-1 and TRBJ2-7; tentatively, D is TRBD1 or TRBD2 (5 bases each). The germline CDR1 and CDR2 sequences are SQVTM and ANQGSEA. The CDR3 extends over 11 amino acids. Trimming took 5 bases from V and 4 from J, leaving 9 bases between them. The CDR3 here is CSVRDAYEQYF. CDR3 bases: TGCAGCGTTCGGGACGCATACGAGCAGTACTTC.

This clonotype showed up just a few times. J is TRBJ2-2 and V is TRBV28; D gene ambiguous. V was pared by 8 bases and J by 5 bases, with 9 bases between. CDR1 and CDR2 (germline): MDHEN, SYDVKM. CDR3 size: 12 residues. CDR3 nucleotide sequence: TGTGCCAGCGGTGATGGGACCGGGGAGCTGTTTTTT. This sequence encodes CASGDGTGELFF.

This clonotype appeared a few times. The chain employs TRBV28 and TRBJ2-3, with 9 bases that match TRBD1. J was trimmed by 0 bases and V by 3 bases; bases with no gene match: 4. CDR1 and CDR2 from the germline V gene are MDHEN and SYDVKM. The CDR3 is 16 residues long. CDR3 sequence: CASSFGTGTSTDTQYF. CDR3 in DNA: TGTGCCAGCAGTTTCGGGACAGGGACCAGCACAGATACGCAGTATTTT. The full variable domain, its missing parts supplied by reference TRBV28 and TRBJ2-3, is DVKVTQSSRYLVKRTGEKVFLECVQDMDHENMFWYRQDPGLGLRLIYFSYDVKMKEKGDIPEGYSVSREKKERFSLILESASTNQTSMYLCASSFGTGTSTDTQYFGPGTRLTVL.

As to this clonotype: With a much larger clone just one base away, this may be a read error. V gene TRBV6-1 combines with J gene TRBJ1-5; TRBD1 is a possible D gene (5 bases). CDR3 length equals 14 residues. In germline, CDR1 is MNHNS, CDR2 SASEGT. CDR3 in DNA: TGTGCCAGCAGTGAACAGGGAATGGGTCAGCTCCAGCATTTT. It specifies CASSEQGMGQLQHF.

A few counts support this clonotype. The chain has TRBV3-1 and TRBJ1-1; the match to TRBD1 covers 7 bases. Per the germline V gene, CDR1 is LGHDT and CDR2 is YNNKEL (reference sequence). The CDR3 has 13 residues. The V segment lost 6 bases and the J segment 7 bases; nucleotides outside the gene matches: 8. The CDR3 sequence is CASRSGTALEAFF. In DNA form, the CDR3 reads TGTGCCAGCAGATCCGGGACAGCGCTTGAAGCTTTCTTT.

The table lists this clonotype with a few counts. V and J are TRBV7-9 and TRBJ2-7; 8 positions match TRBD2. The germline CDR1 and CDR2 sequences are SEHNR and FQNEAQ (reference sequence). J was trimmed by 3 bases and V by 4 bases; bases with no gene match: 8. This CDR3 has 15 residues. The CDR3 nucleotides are TGTGCCAGCAGCTCACCTCGGGGGGGGGGCTACGAGCAGTACTTC. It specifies CASSSPRGGGYEQYF.

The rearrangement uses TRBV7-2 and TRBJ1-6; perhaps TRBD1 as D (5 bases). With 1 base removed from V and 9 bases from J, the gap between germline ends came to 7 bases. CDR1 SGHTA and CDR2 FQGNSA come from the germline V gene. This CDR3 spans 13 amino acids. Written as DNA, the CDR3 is TGTGCCAGCAGCTTAGGGGGCCCTTCACCCCTCCACTTT. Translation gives CASSLGGPSPLHF. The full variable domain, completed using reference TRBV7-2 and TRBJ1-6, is GAGVSQSPSNKVTEKGKDVELRCDPISGHTALYWYRQSLGQGLEFLIYFQGNSAPDKSGLPSDRFSAERTGGSVSTLTIQRTQQEDSAVYLCASSLGGPSPLHFGNGTRLTVT.

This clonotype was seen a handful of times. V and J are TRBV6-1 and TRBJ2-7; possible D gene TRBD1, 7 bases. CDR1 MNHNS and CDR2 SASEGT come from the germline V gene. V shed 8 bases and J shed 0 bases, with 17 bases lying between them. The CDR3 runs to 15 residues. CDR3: CASDARGAGSYEQYF. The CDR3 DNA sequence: TGTGCCAGCGATGCCAGGGGGGCGGGCTCCTACGAGCAGTACTTC.

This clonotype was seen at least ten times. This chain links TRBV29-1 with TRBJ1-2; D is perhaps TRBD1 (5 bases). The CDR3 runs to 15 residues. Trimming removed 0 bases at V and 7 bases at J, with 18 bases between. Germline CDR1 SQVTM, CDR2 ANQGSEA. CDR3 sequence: CSVEDSTAQSFGYTF. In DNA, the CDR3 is TGCAGCGTTGAAGATTCGACAGCCCAGTCCTTTGGCTACACCTTC. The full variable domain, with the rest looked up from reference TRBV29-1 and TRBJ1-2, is SAVISQKPSRDICQRGTSLTIQCQVDSQVTMMFWYRQQPGQSLTLIATANQGSEATYESGFVIDKFPISRPNLTFSTLTVSNMSPEDSSIYLCSVEDSTAQSFGYTFGSGTRLTVV.

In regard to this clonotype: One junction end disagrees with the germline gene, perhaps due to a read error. The CDR3 loop reads CATTRGTSSSYNSPFHF. CDR3 nucleotides: TGTGCCACCACTCGGGGCACCTCAAGCTCCTATAATTCACCCTTCCACTTT. J is TRBJ1-6 and V is TRBV6-2 or TRBV6-3, with D maybe TRBD1 (5 bases). The CDR3 loop spans 17 amino acids. Germline assignment: CDR1 MNHEY and CDR2 SVGEGT.

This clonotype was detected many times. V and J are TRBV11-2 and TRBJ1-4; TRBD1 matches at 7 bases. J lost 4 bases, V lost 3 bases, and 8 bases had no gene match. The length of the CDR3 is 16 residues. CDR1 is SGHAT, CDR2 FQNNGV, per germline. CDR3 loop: CASSFRQGAINEKLFF. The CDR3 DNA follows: TGTGCCAGCAGCTTCCGACAGGGCGCCATTAATGAAAAACTGTTTTTT.

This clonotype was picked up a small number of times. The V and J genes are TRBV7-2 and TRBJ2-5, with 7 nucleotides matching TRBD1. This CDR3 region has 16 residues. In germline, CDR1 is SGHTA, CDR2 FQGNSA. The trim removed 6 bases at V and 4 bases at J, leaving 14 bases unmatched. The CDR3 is CASSLGNRGVGETQYF. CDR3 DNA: TGTGCCAGCAGTCTAGGAAACAGGGGCGTGGGAGAGACCCAGTACTTC.

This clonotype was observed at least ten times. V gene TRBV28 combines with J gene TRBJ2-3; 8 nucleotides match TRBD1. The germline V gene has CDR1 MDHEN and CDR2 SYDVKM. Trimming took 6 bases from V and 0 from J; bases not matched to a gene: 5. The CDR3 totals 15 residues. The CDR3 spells CASSYRTGSTDTQYF. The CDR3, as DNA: TGTGCCAGCAGCTACCGGACAGGGAGCACAGATACGCAGTATTTT.

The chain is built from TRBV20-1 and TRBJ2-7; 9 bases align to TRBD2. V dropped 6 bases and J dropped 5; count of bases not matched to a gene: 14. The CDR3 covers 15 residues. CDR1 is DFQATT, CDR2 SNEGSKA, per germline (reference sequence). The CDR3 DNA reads TGCAGTGCAAAGTTCCTCTTAGCGGGAGAAGACGAGCAGTACTTC. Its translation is CSAKFLLAGEDEQYF.

CDR3 sequence reads: CASSTSPAFVGSEYNEQFF. CDR3 nucleotide sequence: TGTGCCAGCAGCACCTCTCCAGCATTCGTCGGGAGTGAGTACAATGAGCAGTTCTTC. The chain links TRBV12-3 or TRBV12-4 to TRBJ2-1; a weak D match, TRBD2 (6 bases). V was shortened by 6 bases and J by 4 bases, with 28 bases between the two germline ends. The CDR3 runs 19 residues.

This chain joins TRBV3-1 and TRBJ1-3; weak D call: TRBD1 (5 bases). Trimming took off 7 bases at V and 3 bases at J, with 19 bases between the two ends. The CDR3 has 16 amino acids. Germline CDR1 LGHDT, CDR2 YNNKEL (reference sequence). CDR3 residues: CASTRRGREDGNTIYF. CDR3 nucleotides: TGTGCCAGCACCCGAAGGGGCAGGGAGGATGGAAACACCATATATTTT.